One sample yielded the 4 T cell receptor beta chains listed below, sequenced in a study of blood T cells in healthy people across ages. The authors ran a second PCR of about 6 to 11 cycles using a sample-barcoded 5' primer and a J-beta primer mix. TCRdb passed the 5' RACE reads through MiXCR, listing each CDR3 protein once. The sample yields almost 800,000 distinct CDR3 sequences, 58% seen once. The specimen sequenced was blood. Source of these receptors: a man between 25 and 39 years old in good health.

The rearrangement uses TRBV6-5 and TRBJ2-7, with unresolved D. Germline values: CDR1 MNHEY, CDR2 SVGAGI. Trimming removed 10 bases from V and 0 bases from J, with 10 bases in between. This CDR3 has 12 amino acids. CDR3 loop: CATRKGSYEQYF. The CDR3 coding sequence is TGTGCCACCAGGAAGGGCTCCTACGAGCAGTACTTC.

This rearrangement joins TRBV2 to TRBJ1-2, with D hard to call. CDR3 length: 12 amino acids. Trimming cost V 7 bases and J 3 bases, with 9 bases left between them. Per the germline V gene, CDR1 is SNHLY and CDR2 is FYNNEI. The CDR3 region has the DNA TGTGCCAGCACAGGCCAGTACTATGGCTACACCTTC. Translated: CASTGQYYGYTF.

This chain connects TRBV28 to TRBJ2-5, with 9 bases aligning to TRBD1. The end of the DNA fits TRBJ2-7 better, so the J call may be wrong. The CDR3 covers 14 residues. CDR1 MDHEN and CDR2 SYDVKM come from the germline V gene. CDR3 region: CASSFSQGAYEQYF. The CDR3 nucleotides read TGTGCCAGCAGTTTTTCACAGGGGGCTTACGAGCAGTACTTC.

This clonotype showed up just once. The chain combines TRBV25-1 with TRBJ2-5; D is perhaps TRBD1 (6 bases). The CDR3 covers 15 residues. V shed 4 bases and J shed 1 base, with 13 bases lying between them. CDR1 and CDR2 from the germline V gene are MGHDK and SYGVNS. The CDR3 coding sequence is TGTGCCAGCAGTGTATATGGACAGCTCCAAGAGACCCAGTACTTC. Its protein product is CASSVYGQLQETQYF.